These T cell receptor beta chains were read from a single sample in a study of breast tumors, draining lymph nodes, adjacent tissues. TCRdb itself ran the multiplex PCR reads through MiXCR, one entry per CDR3 protein. The sample records around 290,000 distinct CDR3 sequences, roughly 30% being singletons. Sequences were obtained from axillary lymph node tissue. The receptors shown here come from a female donor with breast cancer. Some clones in this sample may be carry-over from other donors' samples. The CDR3 runs from the conserved cysteine through the conserved F or W. A D gene is named only where the DNA matches it firmly. Size tells how often a clone was seen (once, few, many) or the class of an expanded clone, and some rows leave it out.

d_call | j_call | v_call | clone_size | cdr3_nt | cdr3_aa
NA | TRBJ2-1 | TRBV20-1 | NA | TGCAGTGCTAGCGGGGACCATAGCTCCTACAATGAGCAGTTCTTC | CSASGDHSSYNEQFF
TRBD1 | TRBJ1-1 | TRBV20-1 | NA | TGCAGTGCTCCCACCGCACAGGGGATTACTGTAGCTTTCTTT | CSAPTAQGITVAFF
NA | TRBJ2-5 | TRBV20-1 | many | TGCAGTGCTAGACAGGCCCGAATCCCTCAAGAGACCCAGTACTTC | CSARQARIPQETQYF
NA | TRBJ2-3 | TRBV27 | NA | TGTGCCAGCAGTTTAACCCTTAGCACAGATACGCAGTATTTT | CASSLTLSTDTQYF
NA | TRBJ2-7 | TRBV29-1 | many | TGCAGCGTTGAAATTGGGACGACGGAAACCTACGAGCAGTACTTC | CSVEIGTTETYEQYF
NA | TRBJ2-3 | TRBV15 | many | TGTGCCACCAGCAGATCCCCTTTGCAGCAGGTAGATACGCAGTATTTT | CATSRSPLQQVDTQYF
TRBD1 | TRBJ2-5 | TRBV24-1 | many | TGTGCCACCAGTATAGCCGGGACAGGGATCGGAGAGACCCAGTACTTC | CATSIAGTGIGETQYF
NA | TRBJ2-5 | TRBV3-1 | many | TGTGCCAGCAGCCAAGTGGACGGTAAGGAGACCCAGTACTTC | CASSQVDGKETQYF
TRBD2 | TRBJ2-1 | TRBV9 | NA | TGTGCCAGCAGTTTAAACCCCTCCGGGAGGGTGGTCGATGAGCAGTTCTTC | CASSLNPSGRVVDEQFF
NA | TRBJ1-1 | TRBV2 | few | TGTGCCAGTAACAGCCGGGCCTCGAACACTGAAGCTTTCTTT | CASNSRASNTEAFF
NA | TRBJ1-4 | TRBV2 | NA | TGTGCCAGCAGCGGAAGCGGGAGGGCGAATGAAAAACTGTTTTTT | CASSGSGRANEKLFF
NA | TRBJ2-2 | TRBV10-1 | many | TGCGCCAGCAGCGGGGACCGACGGGGGGCAGGACGGACCGGGGAGCTGTTTTTT | CASSGDRRGAGRTGELFF
NA | TRBJ2-3 | TRBV29-1 | many | TGCAGCGTTGGAGGAACACCGGGAGCGAGTCGAGATACGCAGTATTTT | CSVGGTPGASRDTQYF
NA | TRBJ2-7 | TRBV28 | NA | TGTGCCAGCGCGCTGGACCGAAACCACGAGCAGTACTTC | CASALDRNHEQYF
TRBD1 | TRBJ2-3 | TRBV20-1 | many | TGCAGTGCTCTATATACAGGGGGCGCAGATACGCAGTATTTT | CSALYTGGADTQYF
NA | TRBJ2-4 | TRBV11-2 | NA | TGTGCCAGCAGCCTGAACTGGGGAAACAGTAAAAACATTCAGTACTTC | CASSLNWGNSKNIQYF
NA | TRBJ1-2 | TRBV30 | many | TGTGCCTGGAACCCTCCGCTACGTGGGAGCTACACCTTC | CAWNPPLRGSYTF
TRBD1 | TRBJ1-5 | TRBV7-3 | once | TGTGCCAGCAGCTTAAGCCCGGGACAGGGCAATCAGCCCCAGCATTTT | CASSLSPGQGNQPQHF
TRBD1 | TRBJ2-5 | TRBV20-1 | many | TGCAGTGCCGGGGACAGGGTAAACCAAGAGACCCAGTACTTC | CSAGDRVNQETQYF
NA | TRBJ2-3 | TRBV20-1 | many | TGCAGCGGCGGAGGGGATACGCAGTATTTT | CSGGGDTQYF
NA | TRBJ1-2 | TRBV7-8 | NA | TGTGCCAGCAGCTTAGGAGGGTTCTATGGCTACACCTTC | CASSLGGFYGYTF
NA | TRBJ1-3 | TRBV11-2 | many | TGTGCCAGCAGCTTAGATATCGGTGGAAACACCATATATTTT | CASSLDIGGNTIYF
NA | TRBJ2-3 | TRBV9 | many | TGTGCCAGCAGCGAGGGCCCTACAGATACGCAGTATTTT | CASSEGPTDTQYF
TRBD2 | TRBJ2-1 | TRBV20-1 | many | TGCAGTGCTAGGGACCCACAGGGACTAGCGGGTCACAATGAGCAGTTCTTC | CSARDPQGLAGHNEQFF
NA | TRBJ2-3 | TRBV11-3 | NA | TGTGCCAGCAGCGTCCGGGCCACGAACAATGAGCAGTATTTT | CASSVRATNNEQYF
NA | TRBJ2-7 | TRBV30 | few | TGTGCCTGGAGTGGGCTCCTTGACTCCTACGAGCAGTACTTC | CAWSGLLDSYEQYF
NA | TRBJ1-3 | TRBV29-1 | many | TGCAGCGCAGCTGGGCCAGGGATCGGTGGAAACACCATATATTTT | CSAAGPGIGGNTIYF
NA | TRBJ2-1 | TRBV15 | many | TGTGCCACCAGCAGAGATCCCCTAGCGATCTACAATGAGCAGTTCTTC | CATSRDPLAIYNEQFF
TRBD2 | TRBJ2-3 | TRBV11-2 | NA | TGTGCCAGCAGCCCCGGGACTAGCGGGCCTATCACAGATACGCAGTATTTT | CASSPGTSGPITDTQYF
NA | TRBJ2-1 | TRBV6-1 | NA | TGTGCCAGCGGCTACAGTGAGCAGTTCTTC | CASGYSEQFF
NA | TRBJ2-5 | TRBV4-2 | many | TGTGCCAGCAGCCAAGTTGTGGGAGCAAACCAAGAGACCCAGTACTTC | CASSQVVGANQETQYF
TRBD1 | TRBJ2-7 | TRBV20-1 | many | TGCAGTGCTAGGCCAGGGGGCTTTTACGAGCAGTACTTC | CSARPGGFYEQYF
NA | TRBJ1-4 | TRBV7-2 | NA | TGTGCCAGCAGCTTAGTACGGGGGACGGATGAAAAACTGTTTTTT | CASSLVRGTDEKLFF
TRBD2 | TRBJ2-7 | TRBV10-3 | many | TGTGCCATCAGAAGGGACTATCCCTCCTACGAGCAGTACTTC | CAIRRDYPSYEQYF
NA | TRBJ2-5 | TRBV5-4 | few | TGTGCCAGCAGCTTGGGGGTAGGGGAAGAGACCCAGTACTTC | CASSLGVGEETQYF
TRBD2 | TRBJ2-1 | TRBV12-3/TRBV12-4 | NA | TGTGCCAGCAGCGACGGGACTAGTTCCGGTGAGCAGTTCTTC | CASSDGTSSGEQFF
NA | TRBJ2-3 | TRBV20-1 | NA | TGCAGTGCTAGCACCAGGGATTCTGGGGCAGATACGCAGTATTTT | CSASTRDSGADTQYF
NA | TRBJ2-1 | TRBV13 | many | TGTGCCAGCAGCTTCCCTAGCCGCTCCCACAATGAGCAGTTCTTC | CASSFPSRSHNEQFF
NA | TRBJ2-2 | TRBV12-3/TRBV12-4 | many | TGTGCCAGCAGTTTAGAAACAGGGTGGAACACCGGGGAGCTGTTTTTT | CASSLETGWNTGELFF
NA | TRBJ1-3 | TRBV2 | NA | TGTGCCAGCAGTGGCCTCCGGGACATCACTACCCACTCTGGAAACACCATATATTTT | CASSGLRDITTHSGNTIYF
NA | TRBJ2-3 | TRBV29-1 | many | TGCAGCGTTAGCCCGGAACGGACTGCTCTACGAAGGGATACGCAGTATTTT | CSVSPERTALRRDTQYF
TRBD1 | TRBJ1-1 | TRBV11-1 | NA | TGTGCCAGCAGCATACGGACAGGGTTCATGAACACTGAAGCTTTCTTT | CASSIRTGFMNTEAFF
NA | TRBJ1-1 | TRBV5-1 | few | TGCGCCAGCAGCACTGCGACGGCCAAGAACACTGAAGCTTTCTTT | CASSTATAKNTEAFF
NA | TRBJ2-2 | TRBV7-3 | few | TGTGCCAGCAGCCGGACTCGCCGTGGGGAGCTGTTTTTT | CASSRTRRGELFF
NA | TRBJ1-5 | TRBV10-2 | many | TGCGCCAGCAGTGAGTCCGAGAGGCTGGGTCAGCCCCAGCATTTT | CASSESERLGQPQHF